This T cell receptor (beta chain) appears in the sequencing data of a study of cytomegalovirus exposure and HLA in healthy donors. Overall study results and limits: In a later analysis, productive TCRs from donors in an Asian-associated ancestry cluster reportedly carried fewer N-insertions than the cohort mean. Other equally common chains were less clonally expanded than HLA-associated TCR beta chains, a later analysis showed.

This CDR3 spans 19 amino acids. J was trimmed by 0 bases and V by 4 bases; bases with no gene match: 8. The germline CDR1 and CDR2 sequences are LGHNA and YSLEER. For this clone: No antigen is known for it.

Both 60 Vbeta primers and 13 Jbeta primers went into the PCR. Here immunoSEQ multiplex PCR was the method, and the copy in TCRdb shows in-frame clones only, minus some. This table has fewer than 150,000 clones, 75% appearing once. This clonotype was obtained from a man aged 25 to 40 in good health and CMV-seronegative. The chain is built from TRBV4-3 and TRBJ2-3, with 15 bases aligning to TRBD2. The sample was PBMCs. The chain's CDR3 is CASSPGLAGGPASTDTQYF. The CDR3 region has the DNA TGCGCCAGCAGCCCCGGACTAGCGGGGGGGCCCGCGAGCACAGATACGCAGTATTTT.